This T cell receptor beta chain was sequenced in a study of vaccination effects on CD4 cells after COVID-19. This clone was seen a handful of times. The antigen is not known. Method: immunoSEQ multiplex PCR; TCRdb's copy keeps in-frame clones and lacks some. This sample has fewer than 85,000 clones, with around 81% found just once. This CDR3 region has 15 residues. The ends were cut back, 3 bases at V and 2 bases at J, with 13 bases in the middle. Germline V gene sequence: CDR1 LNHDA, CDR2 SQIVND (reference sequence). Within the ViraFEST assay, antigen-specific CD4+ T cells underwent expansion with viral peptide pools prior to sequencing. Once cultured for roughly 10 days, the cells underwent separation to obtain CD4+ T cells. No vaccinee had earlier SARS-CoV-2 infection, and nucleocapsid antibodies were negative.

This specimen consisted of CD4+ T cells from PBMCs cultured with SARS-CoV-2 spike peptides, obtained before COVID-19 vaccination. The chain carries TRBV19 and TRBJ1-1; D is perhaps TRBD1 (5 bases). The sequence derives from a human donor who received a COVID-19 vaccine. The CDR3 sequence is CASSILGAVNTEAFF. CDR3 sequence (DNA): TGTGCCAGTAGTATTCTTGGGGCAGTAAACACTGAAGCTTTCTTT.